Presented here are 23 T cell receptor beta chains from one specimen sequenced in a study of T cell repertoires in ileal Crohn's disease. Method: immunoSEQ multiplex PCR; TCRdb's copy keeps in-frame clones and lacks some. Here the sample spans fewer than 20,000 clones, about 90% being singletons. Sequenced sample: ileal tissue. These receptors all come from an adult with Crohn's disease.

With respect to this clone: The same CDR3 arises from other DNA sequences in this sample as well. The rearrangement links TRBV5-1 to TRBJ2-7; 12 bases fit TRBD2. From germline, CDR1 is SGHRS and CDR2 YFSETQ. CDR3 length: 16 residues. Trimming cost V 0 bases and J 4 bases; bases outside gene matches: 5. The CDR3 loop is CASSLGSSGGGYEQYF. Here the CDR3 DNA reads TGCGCCAGCAGCTTGGGTTCTAGCGGGGGGGGTTACGAGCAGTACTTC.

This chain joins TRBV7-2 and TRBJ1-5; 8 nucleotides match TRBD1. Germline loops: CDR1 SGHTA, CDR2 FQGNSA. J lost 5 bases, V lost 5 bases, and 14 bases had no gene match. This CDR3 is built from 17 residues. CDR3 residues: CASSPRGTGTGYQPQHF. In nucleotides, the CDR3 is TGTGCCAGCAGCCCCCGAGGAACCGGGACAGGATATCAGCCCCAGCATTTT.

This clone was recorded only once. As DNA, the CDR3 is TGTGCCAGCTCCCGGCTCCGGGACACTGAAGCTTTCTTT. Its translation is CASSRLRDTEAFF. The chain employs TRBV18 and TRBJ1-1; D gene uncertain. This CDR3 has 13 residues. The germline gives CDR1 KGHSH, CDR2 LQKENI. Trimming removed 6 bases from V and 3 bases from J, with 11 bases in between.

This chain connects TRBV14 to TRBJ1-1; D call uncertain. Germline V CDR1 and CDR2: SGHDN, FVKESK. Trimming shortened V by 4 bases and J by 0 bases, and 12 bases separated the two germline ends. The CDR3 is 15 amino acids. The CDR3 bases are TGTGCCAGCAGCCTTCAGACACTCATGAACACTGAAGCTTTCTTT. It translates to CASSLQTLMNTEAFF.

The genes are TRBV7-2 and TRBJ2-7, with 11 nucleotides matching TRBD2. The CDR3 length is 15 residues. After removal of 5 bases from V and 5 bases from J, the junction contained 8 bases not matched to a gene. Germline CDR1 SGHTA, CDR2 FQGNSA. The CDR3 DNA is TGTGCCAGCAGCCGACGACTAGCGGGAAGAAACGAGCAGTACTTC. The encoded protein is CASSRRLAGRNEQYF.

This chain uses TRBV6-4 with TRBJ1-3; TRBD1 aligns across 7 bases. Germline loops: CDR1 MRHNA, CDR2 SNTAGT. Losses at the gene ends were 4 bases for V and 5 bases for J; bases not matched to a gene: 14. This CDR3 comprises 17 residues. The CDR3 nucleotides read TGTGCCAGCAGTGTCCAGGTGGAGACAGGGCGAAGAAACACCATATATTTT. This codes for CASSVQVETGRRNTIYF.

The chain uses TRBV28 and TRBJ2-7, with D perhaps matching TRBD1 (6 bases). CDR1 and CDR2 (germline): MDHEN, SYDVKM. V lost 5 bases to trimming and J lost 3 bases, with 14 bases between them. The CDR3 has 14 residues. The CDR3 DNA sequence: TGTGCCAGCAGTGCACTACAGGGATTCTACGAGCAGTACTTC. This translates into CASSALQGFYEQYF. Drawing the rest from reference TRBV28 and TRBJ2-7, the complete variable domain is DVKVTQSSRYLVKRTGEKVFLECVQDMDHENMFWYRQDPGLGLRLIYFSYDVKMKEKGDIPEGYSVSREKKERFSLILESASTNQTSMYLCASSALQGFYEQYFGPGTRLTVT.

The chain couples TRBV27 to TRBJ1-1; possibly TRBD1 for D (6 bases). Germline CDR1 and CDR2: MNHEY and SMNVEV (reference sequence). This CDR3 has 15 residues. V shed 6 bases and J shed 0 bases, with 14 bases lying between them. CDR3 nucleotides: TGTGCCAGCAGGTCTAACAGGGCTATGAACACTGAAGCTTTCTTT. Translation: CASRSNRAMNTEAFF.

The CDR3 sequence is CASSPPRGSPAGEQYF. Here the CDR3 DNA reads TGTGCCAGCAGCCCCCCCCGGGGGAGCCCGGCTGGAGAGCAGTACTTC. The J gene is TRBJ2-7, the V gene TRBV7-2, with D perhaps TRBD2 (6 bases). V dropped 5 bases and J dropped 7 bases, with 24 bases sitting between them. Germline V gene sequence: CDR1 SGHTA, CDR2 FQGNSA. CDR3 length equals 16 residues.

The rearrangement joins TRBV6-5 to TRBJ1-1, with TRBD1 identical over 11 bases. CDR3 size: 15 residues. Germline assignment: CDR1 MNHEY and CDR2 SVGAGI. V trimming: 0 bases; J trimming: 5 bases; junction bases outside the gene matches: 2. CDR3 coding DNA: TGTGCCAGCAGTTACTCGGACAGGGGGCAGACTGAAGCTTTCTTT. Amino acid sequence: CASSYSDRGQTEAFF.

This rearrangement joins TRBV2 to TRBJ2-5; D is possibly TRBD2 (5 bases). Germline V CDR1 and CDR2: SNHLY, FYNNEI. V lost 2 bases to trimming and J lost 6 bases, with 10 bases between them. The CDR3 totals 13 residues. The CDR3 region is CASSEPGSKTQYF. The DNA for the CDR3 is TGTGCCAGCAGTGAACCGGGATCAAAGACCCAGTACTTC.

The chain has TRBV6-1 and TRBJ1-2, with TRBD1 identical over 10 bases. V shed 8 bases and J 6 bases; nucleotides not matched to a gene: 12. Germline V gives CDR1 MNHNS, CDR2 SASEGT. The CDR3 is 15 residues long. CDR3 protein: CASLSRDRGLDGYTF. CDR3 nucleotides: TGTGCCAGCCTTTCCCGGGACAGGGGATTGGATGGCTACACCTTC.

This chain links TRBV10-3 with TRBJ2-7; 9 bases are a match to TRBD2. Germline CDR1 ENHRY, CDR2 SYGVKD. The trim removed 2 bases at V and 4 bases at J, leaving 6 bases unmatched. The CDR3 has 15 amino acids. The CDR3 loop reads CAISEMSSGMYEQYF. The CDR3 DNA follows: TGTGCCATCAGTGAGATGTCTAGCGGGATGTACGAGCAGTACTTC.

J is TRBJ1-5 and V is TRBV28, with D possibly being TRBD1 (6 bases). The CDR3 is 12 residues long. Germline assignment: CDR1 MDHEN and CDR2 SYDVKM. Trimming left V 9 bases short and J 1 base short, with 7 bases between. CDR3 protein: CASRGSNQPQHF. DNA for the CDR3: TGTGCCAGTAGGGGGAGCAATCAGCCCCAGCATTTT. The full variable domain, in which reference TRBV28 and TRBJ1-5 provide the parts outside the CDR3, is DVKVTQSSRYLVKRTGEKVFLECVQDMDHENMFWYRQDPGLGLRLIYFSYDVKMKEKGDIPEGYSVSREKKERFSLILESASTNQTSMYLCASRGSNQPQHFGDGTRLSIL.

This chain uses TRBV4-1 with TRBJ1-2; D unresolved. This CDR3 contains 12 residues. Germline values: CDR1 MGHRA, CDR2 YSYEKL. Between the trimmed V and J ends, which lost 3 bases and 7 bases, there was a span of 9 bases. Here the CDR3 reads CASSHRGFGYTF. In DNA, the CDR3 is TGCGCCAGCAGCCATCGGGGATTTGGCTACACCTTC.

This clone was seen once. The chain is built from TRBV28 and TRBJ2-1, with 10 bases lining up with TRBD2. The V segment lost 8 bases and the J segment 6 bases; nucleotides outside the gene matches: 7. Germline CDR1 reads MDHEN; CDR2 reads SYDVKM. There are 14 residues in the CDR3. Here the CDR3 DNA reads TGTGCCAGCTTTCAGCGGGAGGGTCCCAATGAGCAGTTCTTC. The encoded protein is CASFQREGPNEQFF.

This clone was recorded only once. The J gene is TRBJ2-3, the V gene TRBV29-1; tentative D call: TRBD2 (5 bases). CDR1 and CDR2 (germline): SQVTM, ANQGSEA. The length of the CDR3 is 13 residues. V dropped 7 bases and J dropped 3 bases, with 14 bases sitting between them. The CDR3 loop is CSAAGVGTDTQYF. The CDR3 DNA reads as TGCAGCGCAGCCGGGGTAGGGACAGATACGCAGTATTTT.

The rearrangement uses TRBV7-9 and TRBJ1-2, with a tentative D call TRBD1 (6 bases). Germline V CDR1 and CDR2: SEHNR, FQNEAQ (reference sequence). This CDR3 spans 15 amino acids. Trimming took 2 bases from V and 8 from J, leaving 18 bases between them. In DNA form, the CDR3 reads TGTGCCAGCAGCTTAATTGTGAACAGGGCAGAAGGCTACACCTTC. Amino acid sequence: CASSLIVNRAEGYTF.

The chain combines TRBV5-1 with TRBJ1-5; tentative D call: TRBD1 (6 bases). V shed 0 bases and J shed 4 bases, with 11 bases lying between them. This CDR3 spans 15 amino acids. CDR1 is SGHRS, CDR2 YFSETQ, per germline. CDR3 sequence (DNA): TGCGCCAGCAGCTTGGTCGGGGGGGCTAATCAGCCCCAGCATTTT. As protein: CASSLVGGANQPQHF.

The chain recombines TRBV10-3 with TRBJ1-1; D remains unclear. This CDR3 region has 14 residues. The germline V and J ends were trimmed by 6 bases and 4 bases, with 15 bases remaining between them. The germline V gene has CDR1 ENHRY and CDR2 SYGVKD. The CDR3 region is CAIRERPPGTEAFF. In nucleotides, the CDR3 is TGTGCCATCAGGGAACGGCCTCCGGGCACTGAAGCTTTCTTT.

This chain links TRBV19 with TRBJ1-5; TRBD1 is a possible D gene (6 bases). This CDR3 has 15 amino acids. The V end lost 6 bases, the J end lost 0 bases, and 12 bases lay between the germline ends. CDR1 LNHDA and CDR2 SQIVND come from the germline V gene (reference sequence). CDR3 in DNA: TGTGCCAGTAGCAGGACAGCTTATAGCAATCAGCCCCAGCATTTT. It yields the protein CASSRTAYSNQPQHF.

The rearrangement links TRBV2 to TRBJ2-3; TRBD2 is a possible D gene (5 bases). Between the trimmed V and J ends, which lost 8 bases and 1 base, there was a span of 13 bases. The length of the CDR3 is 14 residues. The V gene's germline CDR1 is SNHLY and CDR2 FYNNEI. CDR3: CASWGSARTDTQYF. As DNA, the CDR3 is TGTGCCAGCTGGGGTAGCGCCCGCACAGATACGCAGTATTTT. The whole variable domain, remainder taken from reference TRBV2 and TRBJ2-3, is EPEVTQTPSHQVTQMGQEVILRCVPISNHLYFYWYRQILGQKVEFLVSFYNNEISEKSEIFDDQFSVERPDGSNFTLKIRSTKLEDSAMYFCASWGSARTDTQYFGPGTRLTVL.

The chain is built from TRBV12-2 and TRBJ1-1; the table's D call, TRBD1, was not checked against the DNA. TRBV12-2 is marked as a pseudogene. The CDR3 spans 15 residues. The CDR3, as DNA: TGTGCAAGTCGCACCCCGGACAGGGACAACACTGAAGCTTTCTTT. Protein product: CASRTPDRDNTEAFF.